This entry features one T cell receptor (beta chain) sequence. TCRdb re-analysed the 5' RACE reads in MiXCR, keeping a single row per CDR3 protein. The table lists 150,000 to 200,000 distinct CDR3 sequences, about 32% of them singletons. The CDR3 spans 14 residues. Germline loops: CDR1 SGHVS, CDR2 FQNEAQ. V lost 3 bases and J lost 1, with 10 bases in between. This sample stems from a study of CD8 T cells in ankylosing spondylitis. This clonotype originated in a male donor with ankylosing spondylitis. Sequencing was carried out using synovial fluid, either unsorted or a sorted T cell fraction (not recorded which). The chain recombines TRBV7-8 with TRBJ2-7; a possible D gene is TRBD1 (6 bases). CDR3 in amino acids: CASSLRGKSYEQYF. The DNA of the CDR3 is TGTGCCAGCAGCTTGAGGGGGAAATCCTACGAGCAGTACTTC.